Described below is a single TCR beta chain sequence and its context. The target antigen is unknown. This entry belongs to a study of T cell responses to AZD1222 COVID-19 vaccine. Study at large: Combined were second doses at about 4 or about 12 weeks.

The CDR3 length is 17 residues. The V gene's germline CDR1 is LNHDA and CDR2 SQIVND (reference sequence). Trimming took 6 bases from V and 4 from J; bases not matched to a gene: 13. Libraries were prepared by immunoSEQ multiplex PCR; TCRdb keeps only in-frame clonotypes and omits some of them. The sample lists 180,000 or so clones, approximately 92% seen once, with roughly 2.5% in the top ten. Whole-study findings and limits: CD4 TCRs associated with vaccination spanned spike, dominating at 160-218 and 743-854.

The V call is TRBV19, the J call TRBJ1-5, with 9 bases identical to TRBD1. The clonotype was recovered from an adult in good health. The specimen was peripheral blood, collected on day 0 of AZD1222 vaccination. The chain's CDR3 is CASSPPDRGLSNQPQHF. The DNA for the CDR3 is TGTGCCAGTAGCCCTCCGGACAGGGGCTTAAGTAATCAGCCCCAGCATTTT.